This T cell receptor beta chain was recorded in a study of blood T cell repertoires in COVID-19. Overall study context: Samples taken during acute and convalescent COVID-19 were collected in the United States, Italy and Spain.

Original methodology: Estimation of nucleated cell counts was performed using reference gene primer amplification. Sequenced by immunoSEQ multiplex PCR; TCRdb stores in-frame clones only, minus some. The DNA was the basis for D and trimming; V, J and clone size are from that table. This table holds 150,000 or so clones, around 80% found once. CDR3 size: 15 residues. Deletions cut 6 bases from V and 4 bases from J, with 19 bases between. Germline CDR1 and CDR2: SNHLY and FYNNEI. Sample: peripheral blood. The TCR originated in a woman in her 70s with acute or convalescent COVID-19. This chain joins TRBV2 and TRBJ2-7; maybe TRBD1 (6 bases). The CDR3 DNA is TGTGCCAGCAGCAGAGAGGGCAGGGGAGCTTACGAGCAGTACTTC. Translating gives CASSREGRGAYEQYF.